In this sample, the clone carrying this T cell receptor beta chain turned up a few times. Its antigen is as yet unknown. Germline-derived CDR1 and CDR2 are DFQATT and SNEGSKA (reference sequence). Trimming stripped 2 bases from V and 1 base from J, with 8 bases between. There are 13 residues in the CDR3. A unique molecular identifier was carried by every single TCR cDNA molecule. TCRdb fed the 5' RACE reads into MiXCR, producing one record per CDR3 protein. The table has approximately 44,000 distinct CDR3 sequences, about 13% seen once. These data belong to a study of spatial heterogeneity in lung cancer. Overall study context: Detection consistently captured more beta-chain sequences than alpha-chain sequences.

Overall study findings and caveats: Resection saw ubiquitous expanded tumor TCRs appear in blood more than follow-up did.

Noted time point: sample taken at primary tumor resection. From tumor, nontumor lung or frozen PBMC, whole RNA was taken unsorted for sequencing. 72 TRACERx patients with early, untreated non-small cell lung cancer donated samples. The chain employs TRBV20-1 and TRBJ1-1; D is ambiguous. Sequences were derived from PBMCs, sampled at surgery. The receptor was isolated from a male donor with early-stage non-small cell lung cancer. The CDR3 here is CSARTSGNTEAFF. The CDR3 DNA sequence: TGCAGTGCTAGAACCTCTGGGAACACTGAAGCTTTCTTT.